The source of this TCR beta chain is a study of T cells in Graves' hyperthyroidism and ophthalmopathy. Points from the study as a whole: Onset of ophthalmopathy came a median approximately 6 months after the model predicted it.

TCR beta CDR3 region amplification was performed from RNA transcripts. A first-round RT-PCR of the TCR CDR3 used the HTBI primer set. TCRdb reprocessed the multiplex PCR reads via MiXCR and lists one record per CDR3 protein. The sample yields 340,000 or so distinct CDR3 sequences, around 16% seen once. This clonotype was observed at least ten times. The antigen is unknown. The germline CDR1 and CDR2 sequences are LGHDT and YNNKEL (reference sequence). V lost 5 bases to trimming and J lost 0 bases, with 24 bases between them. The CDR3 loop spans 19 amino acids. In patients aged 18 to 65, hyperthyroidism was newly diagnosed, with duration under 2 months. Source material for PBMCs was around 10 ml fresh peripheral blood.

V is TRBV3-1 and J is TRBJ2-3; D uncertain. This clonotype originated in a man aged 25 to 40 with Graves' hyperthyroidism. Material for sequencing was blood. CDR3 residues: CASSTQEPEGRTSTDTQYF. CDR3 coding DNA: TGTGCCAGCAGCACCCAAGAACCCGAAGGACGCACTAGCACAGATACGCAGTATTTT.